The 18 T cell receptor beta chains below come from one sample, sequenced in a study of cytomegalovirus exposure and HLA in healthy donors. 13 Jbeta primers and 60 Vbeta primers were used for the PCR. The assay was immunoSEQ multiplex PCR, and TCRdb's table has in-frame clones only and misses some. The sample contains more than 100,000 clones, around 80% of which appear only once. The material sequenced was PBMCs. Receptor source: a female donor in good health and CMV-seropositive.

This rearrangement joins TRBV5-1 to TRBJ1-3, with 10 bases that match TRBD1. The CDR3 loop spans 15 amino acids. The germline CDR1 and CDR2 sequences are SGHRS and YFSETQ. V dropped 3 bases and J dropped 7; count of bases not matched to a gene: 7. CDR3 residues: CASSSTGTGENTIYF. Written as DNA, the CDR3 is TGCGCCAGCAGCTCAACCGGGACAGGGGAGAACACCATATATTTT.

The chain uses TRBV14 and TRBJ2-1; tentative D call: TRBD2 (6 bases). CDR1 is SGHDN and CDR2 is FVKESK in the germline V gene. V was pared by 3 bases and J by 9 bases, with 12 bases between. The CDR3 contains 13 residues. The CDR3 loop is CASSHDWRGEQFF. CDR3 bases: TGTGCCAGCAGCCACGACTGGAGGGGTGAGCAGTTCTTC.

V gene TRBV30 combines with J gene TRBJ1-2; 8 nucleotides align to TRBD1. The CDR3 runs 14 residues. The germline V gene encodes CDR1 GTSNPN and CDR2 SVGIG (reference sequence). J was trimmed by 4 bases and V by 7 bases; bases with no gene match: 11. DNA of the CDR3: TGTGCCTCGACAGGGGCCAGCACCCTCTATGGCTACACCTTC. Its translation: CASTGASTLYGYTF.

CDR3 region: CASSLAQGAITGELFF. CDR3 nucleotides: TGTGCCAGCAGCCTAGCGCAGGGGGCAATCACCGGGGAGCTGTTTTTT. The rearrangement uses TRBV5-4 and TRBJ2-2; 8 bases are shared with TRBD1. The CDR3 runs to 16 residues. CDR1 and CDR2 from the germline V gene are SGHNT and YYREEE (reference sequence). J gave up 4 bases and V 4 bases, and 9 bases lay outside the gene matches.

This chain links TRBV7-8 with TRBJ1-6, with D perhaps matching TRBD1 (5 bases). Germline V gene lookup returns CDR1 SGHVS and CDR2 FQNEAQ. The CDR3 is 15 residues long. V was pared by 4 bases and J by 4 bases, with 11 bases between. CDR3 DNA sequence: TGTGCCAGCAGCTCCTCAGGGAATTATAATTCACCCCTCCACTTT. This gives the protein CASSSSGNYNSPLHF. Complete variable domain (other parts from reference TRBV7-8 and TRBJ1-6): GAGVSQSPRYKVAKRGQDVALRCDPISGHVSLFWYQQALGQGPEFLTYFQNEAQLDKSGLPSDRFFAERPEGSVSTLKIQRTQQEDSAVYLCASSSSGNYNSPLHFGNGTRLTVT.

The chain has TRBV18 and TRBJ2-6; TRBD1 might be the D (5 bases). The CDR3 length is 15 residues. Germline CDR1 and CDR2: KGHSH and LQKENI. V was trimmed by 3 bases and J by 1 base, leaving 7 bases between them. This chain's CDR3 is CASSPGHSGANVLTF. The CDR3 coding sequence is TGTGCCAGCTCACCCGGACATTCTGGGGCCAACGTCCTGACTTTC. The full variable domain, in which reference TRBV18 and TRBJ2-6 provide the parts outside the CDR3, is NAGVMQNPRHLVRRRGQEARLRCSPMKGHSHVYWYRQLPEEGLKFMVYLQKENIIDESGMPKERFSAEFPKEGPSILRIQQVVRGDSAAYFCASSPGHSGANVLTFGAGSRLTVL.

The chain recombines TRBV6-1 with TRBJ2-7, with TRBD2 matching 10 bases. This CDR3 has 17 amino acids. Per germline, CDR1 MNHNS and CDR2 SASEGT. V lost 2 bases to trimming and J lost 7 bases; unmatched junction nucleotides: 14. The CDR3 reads CASSEWGSSGGREEQYF. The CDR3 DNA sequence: TGTGCCAGCAGTGAATGGGGATCTAGCGGGGGCCGCGAAGAGCAGTACTTC.

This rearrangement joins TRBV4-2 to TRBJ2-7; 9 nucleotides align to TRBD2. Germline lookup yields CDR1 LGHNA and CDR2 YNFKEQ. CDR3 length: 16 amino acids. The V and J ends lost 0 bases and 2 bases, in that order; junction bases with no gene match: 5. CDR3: CASSQDQLAGPYEQYF. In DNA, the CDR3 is TGTGCCAGCAGCCAAGATCAGCTAGCGGGGCCCTACGAGCAGTACTTC.

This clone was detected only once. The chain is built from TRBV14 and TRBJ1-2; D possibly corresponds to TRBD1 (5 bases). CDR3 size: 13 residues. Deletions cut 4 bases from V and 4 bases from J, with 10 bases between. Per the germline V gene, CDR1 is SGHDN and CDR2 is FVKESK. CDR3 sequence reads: CASSPDSSYGYTF. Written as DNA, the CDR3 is TGTGCCAGCAGCCCCGACAGCAGCTATGGCTACACCTTC.

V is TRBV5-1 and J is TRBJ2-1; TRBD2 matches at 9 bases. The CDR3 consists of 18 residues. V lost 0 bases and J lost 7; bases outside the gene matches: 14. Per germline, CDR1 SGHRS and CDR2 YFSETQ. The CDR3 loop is CASSLAFQVSSGANEQFF. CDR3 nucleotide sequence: TGCGCCAGCAGCTTGGCCTTTCAGGTTTCTAGCGGGGCAAATGAGCAGTTCTTC.

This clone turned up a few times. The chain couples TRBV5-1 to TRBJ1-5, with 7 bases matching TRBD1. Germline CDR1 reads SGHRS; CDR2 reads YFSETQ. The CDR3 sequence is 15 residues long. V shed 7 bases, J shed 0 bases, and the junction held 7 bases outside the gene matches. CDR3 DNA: TGCGCCAGCCGCCCCGGGACAGCTAGCAATCAGCCCCAGCATTTT. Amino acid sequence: CASRPGTASNQPQHF.

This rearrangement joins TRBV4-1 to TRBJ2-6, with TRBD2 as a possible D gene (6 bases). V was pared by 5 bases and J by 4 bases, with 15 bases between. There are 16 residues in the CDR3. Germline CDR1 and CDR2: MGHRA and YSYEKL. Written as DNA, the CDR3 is TGCGCCAGCAGCAACCAGAGGGGACTCGGGGCCAACGTCCTGACTTTC. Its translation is CASSNQRGLGANVLTF.

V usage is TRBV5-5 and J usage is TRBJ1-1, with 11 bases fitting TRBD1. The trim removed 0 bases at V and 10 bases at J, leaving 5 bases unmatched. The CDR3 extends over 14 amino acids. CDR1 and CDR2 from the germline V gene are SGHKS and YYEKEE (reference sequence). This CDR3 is CASSLGTGGMGAFF. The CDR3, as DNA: TGTGCCAGCAGCTTGGGGACAGGGGGCATGGGAGCTTTCTTT. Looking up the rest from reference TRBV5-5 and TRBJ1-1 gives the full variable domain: DAGVTQSPTHLIKTRGQQVTLRCSPISGHKSVSWYQQVLGQGPQFIFQYYEKEERGRGNFPDRFSARQFPNYSSELNVNALLLGDSALYLCASSLGTGGMGAFFGQGTRLTVV.

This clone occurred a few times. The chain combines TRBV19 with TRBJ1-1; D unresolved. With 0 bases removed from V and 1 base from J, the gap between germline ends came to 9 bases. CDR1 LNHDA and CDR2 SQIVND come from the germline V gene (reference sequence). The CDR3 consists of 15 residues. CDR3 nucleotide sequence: TGTGCCAGTAGTATAGAGGGAGGGTGGAACACTGAAGCTTTCTTT. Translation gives CASSIEGGWNTEAFF.

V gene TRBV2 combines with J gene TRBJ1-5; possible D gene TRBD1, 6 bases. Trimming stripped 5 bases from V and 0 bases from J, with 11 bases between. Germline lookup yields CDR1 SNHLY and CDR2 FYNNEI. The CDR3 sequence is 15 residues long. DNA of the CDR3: TGTGCCAGCAGTTCAGGGGAATATAGCAATCAGCCCCAGCATTTT. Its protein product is CASSSGEYSNQPQHF.

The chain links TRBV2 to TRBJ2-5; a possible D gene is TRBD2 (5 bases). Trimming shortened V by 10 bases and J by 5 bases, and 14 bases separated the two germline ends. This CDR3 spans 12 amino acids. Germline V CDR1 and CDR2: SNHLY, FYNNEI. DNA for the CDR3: TGTGCCACGGAGGAGGCGTTGGAGACCCAGTACTTC. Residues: CATEEALETQYF.

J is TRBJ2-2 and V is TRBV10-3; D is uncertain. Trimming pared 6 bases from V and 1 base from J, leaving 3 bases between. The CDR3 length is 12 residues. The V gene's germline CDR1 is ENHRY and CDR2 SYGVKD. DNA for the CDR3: TGTGCCATCAGACAGAACACCGGGGAGCTGTTTTTT. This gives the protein CAIRQNTGELFF.

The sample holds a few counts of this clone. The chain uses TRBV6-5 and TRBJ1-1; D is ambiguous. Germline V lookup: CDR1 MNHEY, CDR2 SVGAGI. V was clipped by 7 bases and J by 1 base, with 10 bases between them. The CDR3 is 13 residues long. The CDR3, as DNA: TGTGCCAGCACCCTCCGAGGGAACACTGAAGCTTTCTTT. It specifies CASTLRGNTEAFF.